These 25 T cell receptor beta chains came from one sample sequenced in a study of identical twins. TCRdb used MiXCR to reprocess the 5' RACE reads, holding one entry per CDR3 protein. The table lists roughly 1.6 million distinct CDR3 sequences, roughly 35% of them singletons. Specimen: cord blood. The source of these receptors is a newborn girl in good health.

This chain links TRBV11-2 with TRBJ2-1; 9 nucleotides align to TRBD2. From germline, CDR1 is SGHAT and CDR2 FQNNGV. The CDR3 extends over 14 amino acids. The V segment lost 2 bases and the J segment 15 bases; nucleotides outside the gene matches: 11. The CDR3 nucleotides are TGTGCCAGCAGCTTAACTACTGCGCGGGAGGGCCTGTTCTTC. This sequence encodes CASSLTTAREGLFF.

The chain combines TRBV7-9 with TRBJ2-5; no clear D gene. The CDR3 spans 14 residues. Trimming took off 0 bases at V and 5 bases at J, with 10 bases between the two ends. Per the germline V gene, CDR1 is SEHNR and CDR2 is FQNEAQ (reference sequence). The CDR3 spells CASSLAARIETQYF. The CDR3 DNA reads TGTGCCAGCAGCTTAGCGGCTAGAATCGAGACCCAGTACTTC.

As to this clonotype: The junction and the germline gene differ at one end; a read error may be behind it. The V gene is TRBV12-3 or TRBV12-4, the J gene TRBJ2-2, with D perhaps matching TRBD1 (6 bases). The CDR3 is 15 residues long. The CDR3 DNA reads as TGTGCCAGCAGTCATAGTAACAGGGACACCGAGGAGCTGTTTTTT. Protein product: CASSHSNRDTEELFF.

The chain uses TRBV5-1 and TRBJ2-3; D may be TRBD2 (6 bases). V was shortened by 2 bases and J by 0 bases, with 16 bases between the two germline ends. Germline V gene lookup returns CDR1 SGHRS and CDR2 YFSETQ. The CDR3 is made up of 17 amino acids. The CDR3 region is CASSFWSSASSTDTQYF. The CDR3 bases are TGCGCCAGCAGCTTTTGGTCTAGCGCTTCTAGCACAGATACGCAGTATTTT. The entire variable domain, with the rest obtained from reference TRBV5-1 and TRBJ2-3, is as follows: KAGVTQTPRYLIKTRGQQVTLSCSPISGHRSVSWYQQTPGQGLQFLFEYFSETQRNKGNFPGRFSGRQFSNSRSEMNVSTLELGDSALYLCASSFWSSASSTDTQYFGPGTRLTVL.

This clonotype was picked up a small number of times. The chain combines TRBV20-1 with TRBJ2-5; D remains unclear. CDR1 and CDR2 (germline): DFQATT, SNEGSKA (reference sequence). The CDR3 has 14 residues. V lost 0 bases and J lost 1, with 9 bases in between. Here the CDR3 reads CSARDGGTQETQYF. The CDR3 nucleotides read TGCAGTGCTAGAGATGGCGGAACCCAAGAGACCCAGTACTTC.

J is TRBJ2-2 and V is TRBV10-1; TRBD2 matches 9 bases. The CDR3 sequence is 15 residues long. With V trimmed by 2 bases and J by 6 bases, 4 bases remained unmatched. Germline V gene sequence: CDR1 WNHNN, CDR2 SYGVQD (reference sequence). In nucleotides, the CDR3 is TGCGCCAGCAGTGAGGGCGCTAGCGGGGCCGGGGAGCTGTTTTTT. Protein: CASSEGASGAGELFF.

The chain links TRBV7-9 to TRBJ2-1; either TRBD1 or TRBD2 may supply D (5 bases each). V dropped 7 bases and J dropped 6 bases, with 22 bases sitting between them. The CDR3 has 16 residues. Per the germline V gene, CDR1 is SEHNR and CDR2 is FQNEAQ (reference sequence). The CDR3 bases are TGTGCCAGCACTGATACCGGGACCCCCCTAGCCAATGAGCAGTTCTTC. Residues: CASTDTGTPLANEQFF. Together with reference TRBV7-9 and TRBJ2-1, the CDR3 gives the full variable domain: DTGVSQNPRHKITKRGQNVTFRCDPISEHNRLYWYRQTLGQGPEFLTYFQNEAQLEKSRLLSDRFSAERPKGSFSTLEIQRTEQGDSAMYLCASTDTGTPLANEQFFGPGTRLTVL.

The V and J genes are TRBV19 and TRBJ2-3, with unresolved D. This CDR3 spans 13 amino acids. Germline V CDR1 and CDR2: LNHDA, SQIVND (reference sequence). Trimming stripped 6 bases from V and 1 base from J, with 8 bases between. As DNA, the CDR3 is TGTGCCAGTAGGACGGCAGGCACAGATACGCAGTATTTT. It is translated as CASRTAGTDTQYF.

The genes are TRBV2 and TRBJ2-7; D tentatively reads TRBD1 or TRBD2 (5 bases each). With the DNA end fitting TRBJ2-5 better, the J assignment may be wrong. Germline-derived CDR1 and CDR2 are SNHLY and FYNNEI. The CDR3 extends over 15 amino acids. The chain's CDR3 is CASSPGTNLKETQYF. The CDR3 coding sequence is TGTGCCAGCAGTCCCGGGACGAACCTTAAAGAGACCCAGTACTTC.

The chain uses TRBV13 and TRBJ2-2; 14 nucleotides align to TRBD2. The V gene end was trimmed by 5 bases and the J gene end by 5 bases; junction bases not matched to a gene: 10. Germline V gene lookup returns CDR1 PRHDT and CDR2 FYEKMQ (reference sequence). The CDR3 spans 18 residues. CDR3 DNA: TGTGCCAGCAGCCTAAGTCTCGGACTAGCGGGAGGAACCGGGGAGCTGTTTTTT. This gives the protein CASSLSLGLAGGTGELFF.

This clonotype has more than one count but fewer than ten. The rearrangement joins TRBV7-2 to TRBJ2-3; no firm D call. V was trimmed by 0 bases and J by 13 bases, leaving 17 bases between them. This CDR3 has 14 amino acids. The germline gives CDR1 SGHTA, CDR2 FQGNSA. The CDR3 region has the DNA TGTGCCAGCAGCTTAGCGCCGGATGTGCCTTCCGAGTATTTT. It encodes CASSLAPDVPSEYF.

This clonotype was picked up a small number of times. V and J are TRBV2 and TRBJ2-6; 8 positions match TRBD2. This CDR3 comprises 14 residues. V lost 6 bases and J lost 2; bases outside the gene matches: 0. Germline CDR1 SNHLY, CDR2 FYNNEI. The CDR3 reads CASRGLAGANVLTF. The CDR3 DNA reads TGTGCCAGCAGGGGACTAGCTGGGGCCAACGTCCTGACTTTC.

The rearrangement joins TRBV5-1 to TRBJ2-2; D unresolved. V lost 4 bases and J lost 5, with 9 bases in between. The V gene's germline CDR1 is SGHRS and CDR2 YFSETQ. The CDR3 contains 13 residues. CDR3 protein: CASSRVETGELFF. Here the CDR3 DNA reads TGCGCCAGCAGCCGAGTGGAAACCGGGGAGCTGTTTTTT.

This clonotype was seen a handful of times. V is TRBV11-2 and J is TRBJ1-2; 9 bases are shared with TRBD1. CDR3 size: 16 residues. Germline-derived CDR1 and CDR2 are SGHAT and FQNNGV. V was pared by 4 bases and J by 0 bases, with 6 bases of the junction left unmatched. The CDR3 nucleotides are TGTGCCAGCAGCTCCATCCGGACAGGGGCTAACTATGGCTACACCTTC. Amino acids: CASSSIRTGANYGYTF.

The chain recombines TRBV15 with TRBJ2-1, with 8 bases that match TRBD1. The CDR3 spans 16 residues. Germline CDR1 and CDR2: LNHNV and YYDKDF (reference sequence). Unmatched junction bases numbered 8, after V lost 0 bases and J lost 7 bases. The CDR3 DNA reads TGTGCCACCAGCAGAGATCCCAGGGGGCGAGTAAATGAGCAGTTCTTC. This translates into CATSRDPRGRVNEQFF.

In this sample, this clonotype turned up a few times. J is TRBJ2-3 and V is TRBV20-1; D call uncertain. Germline V gene sequence: CDR1 DFQATT, CDR2 SNEGSKA (reference sequence). Trimming stripped 5 bases from V and 5 bases from J, with 11 bases between. This CDR3 comprises 12 residues. The CDR3 DNA follows: TGCAGTGCTTACATCCTCCGAGATACGCAGTATTTT. The encoded protein is CSAYILRDTQYF.

In the case of this clonotype: A much larger clone lies one base from this, so it may be a read error. The rearrangement joins TRBV20-1 to TRBJ2-7, with TRBD2 matching over 12 bases. The ends lost 4 bases at V and 5 bases at J; junction bases unmatched: 3. Germline CDR1 reads DFQATT; CDR2 reads SNEGSKA (reference sequence). The length of the CDR3 is 13 residues. The CDR3 sequence: CSATSGGAHEQYF. CDR3 coding DNA: TGCAGTGCTACTAGCGGGGGGGCCCACGAGCAGTACTTC.

The chain employs TRBV20-1 and TRBJ2-7; D gene unclear. This CDR3 has 14 residues. The ends were cut back, 6 bases at V and 0 bases at J, with 15 bases in the middle. From germline, CDR1 is DFQATT and CDR2 SNEGSKA (reference sequence). In DNA form, the CDR3 reads TGCAGTGCCCAGTCGGCTAGTCGCTCCTACGAGCAGTACTTC. It translates to CSAQSASRSYEQYF.

The V and J genes are TRBV5-1 and TRBJ1-2, with D unclear. Trimming stripped 6 bases from V and 2 bases from J, with 14 bases between. Looked up from germline, CDR1 is SGHRS and CDR2 is YFSETQ. The CDR3 is made up of 14 amino acids. Here the CDR3 reads CASTSVSENYGYTF. The DNA of the CDR3 is TGCGCCAGCACCTCTGTCAGCGAAAACTATGGCTACACCTTC.

This clonotype was detected once. The CDR3: CATSPISGTFKETQYF. CDR3 sequence (DNA): TGTGCCACCTCACCGATATCCGGGACTTTCAAAGAGACCCAGTACTTC. The gene calls are TRBV10-3 and TRBJ2-5; the D gene is possibly TRBD2 (6 bases). In germline, CDR1 is ENHRY, CDR2 SYGVKD. The CDR3 is made up of 16 amino acids. V gave up 10 bases and J gave up 3 bases, with 24 bases separating them.

DNA for the CDR3: TGCAGTGCTAGAGCGGACAGTTGGAATCAGCCCCAGCATTTT. This sequence encodes CSARADSWNQPQHF. V usage is TRBV20-1 and J usage is TRBJ1-5, with D perhaps matching TRBD1 (6 bases). This CDR3 is 14 amino acids long. CDR1 and CDR2 (germline): DFQATT, SNEGSKA (reference sequence). V was trimmed by 1 base and J by 4 bases, leaving 11 bases between them.

This chain links TRBV10-3 with TRBJ2-3; 10 bases align to TRBD2. CDR1 and CDR2 (germline): ENHRY, SYGVKD. Trimming at V came to 7 bases and at J to 2 bases, leaving 3 bases not matched to a gene. This CDR3 has 14 amino acids. The CDR3 DNA sequence: TGTGCCATCAAGCGGGAGGGCCACACAGATACGCAGTATTTT. Translating gives CAIKREGHTDTQYF.

V is TRBV30 and J is TRBJ2-1; 10 nucleotides line up with TRBD2. The CDR3 covers 15 residues. Germline CDR1 reads GTSNPN; CDR2 reads SVGIG (reference sequence). Trimming at V came to 4 bases and at J to 4 bases, leaving 7 bases not matched to a gene. The CDR3 is CAWTRGSGGYNEQFF. CDR3 DNA: TGTGCCTGGACCCGGGGTAGCGGGGGGTACAATGAGCAGTTCTTC.

This clonotype turned up a few times. The chain recombines TRBV11-2 with TRBJ2-5; 9 bases match TRBD2. With 1 base clipped from V and 5 bases from J, the junction kept 11 bases outside the gene matches. The CDR3 is 17 residues long. The V gene's germline CDR1 is SGHAT and CDR2 FQNNGV. In DNA, the CDR3 is TGTGCCAGCAGCTTAGCAAGGGGTAGCGGGAGTTATGAGACCCAGTACTTC. Amino acids: CASSLARGSGSYETQYF.

This clonotype was counted a few times. The rearrangement uses TRBV7-2 and TRBJ2-1, with 9 bases identical to TRBD2. The CDR3 covers 17 residues. V lost 5 bases, J lost 0 bases, and 8 bases stayed unmatched. Germline V CDR1 and CDR2: SGHTA, FQGNSA. CDR3 sequence (DNA): TGTGCCAGCAGCCGACCTAGCGGGATGAGCTCCTACAATGAGCAGTTCTTC. Protein sequence: CASSRPSGMSSYNEQFF.